Reported below is one T cell receptor beta chain. Its antigen is unknown. The sample belongs to a study of T cells in Graves' hyperthyroidism and ophthalmopathy. Overall study results and limits: Within blood appeared most thyroid clonotypes that had expanded above 0.001.

There were TCR beta CDR3 regions amplified from RNA transcripts. TCR CDR3 underwent first-round RT-PCR with the HTBI primer set. Each CDR3 protein is one row after TCRdb ran MiXCR on the multiplex PCR reads. The table has nearly 750,000 distinct CDR3 sequences, approximately 36% seen once; the top ten hold 30% to 40%. Newly diagnosed patients aged 18 to 65 had hyperthyroidism of under 2 months' duration. The V gene lost 6 bases and the J gene lost 8 bases, with 19 bases spanning the gap. The length of the CDR3 is 14 residues. The germline V gene has CDR1 SGHAT and CDR2 FQNNGV. This receptor was identified in a woman between 40 and 50 years old with Graves' hyperthyroidism. Sequencing input: blood. V is TRBV11-2 and J is TRBJ1-2; D remains ambiguous. The CDR3 loop reads CASSLDRPTPGYTF. CDR3 sequence (DNA): TGTGCCAGCAGTCTTGATAGGCCGACCCCCGGCTACACCTTC.